This T cell receptor beta chain was sequenced in a study of shared clonotypes between healthy human individuals. TCRdb keeps only in-frame clones here, not all; method: immunoSEQ multiplex PCR. The table shows some 1,900,000 clones, with roughly 95% occurring only once. Germline V gene sequence: CDR1 SGHDT, CDR2 YYEEEE. This CDR3 has 16 amino acids. V lost 0 bases to trimming and J lost 3 bases; unmatched junction nucleotides: 4. CD45RO-negative, CCR7-positively selected cells formed the naive CD8 fraction, excluding terminally differentiated effector memory CD45RA+ cells. The sequence derives from a man in his late teens or twenties in good health. Sample: naive CD8+ T cells sorted from blood. The chain combines TRBV5-6 with TRBJ2-2, with 8 bases matching TRBD1. The CDR3, as DNA: TGTGCCAGCAGCTTGGGAGGGACAGGTTACACCGGGGAGCTGTTTTTT. Encoded protein: CASSLGGTGYTGELFF. Looking up the rest from reference TRBV5-6 and TRBJ2-2 gives the full variable domain: DAGVTQSPTHLIKTRGQQVTLRCSPKSGHDTVSWYQQALGQGPQFIFQYYEEEERQRGNFPDRFSGHQFPNYSSELNVNALLLGDSALYLCASSLGGTGYTGELFFGEGSRLTVL.